The present entry profiles one T cell receptor (beta chain) with its context. Its antigen is currently unknown. Additional DNA sequences in this sample encode the identical CDR3. The data belong to a study of T cell responses to AZD1222 COVID-19 vaccine. Findings of the study overall: Baseline seropositivity characterized only six AZD1222 recipients.

This CDR3 is 15 amino acids long. Trimming cost V 2 bases and J 1 base; bases outside gene matches: 1. From germline, CDR1 is SGDLS and CDR2 YYNGEE. Sequencing was performed with immunoSEQ multiplex PCR; in TCRdb, only in-frame clones are kept and a portion is missing. The table includes some 170,000 clones, about 89% detected once. The V and J genes are TRBV9 and TRBJ2-3, with 10 bases fitting TRBD2. The source is an adult in good health. Sequencing was performed on peripheral blood, taken on day 0 of AZD1222 vaccination. CDR3: CASSVTSGGTDTQYF. The CDR3 bases are TGTGCCAGCAGCGTCACTAGCGGGGGCACAGATACGCAGTATTTT. Combining the CDR3 with reference TRBV9 and TRBJ2-3 gives the whole variable domain DSGVTQTPKHLITATGQRVTLRCSPRSGDLSVYWYQQSLDQGLQFLIQYYNGEERAKGNILERFSAQQFPDLHSELNLSSLELGDSALYFCASSVTSGGTDTQYFGPGTRLTVL.